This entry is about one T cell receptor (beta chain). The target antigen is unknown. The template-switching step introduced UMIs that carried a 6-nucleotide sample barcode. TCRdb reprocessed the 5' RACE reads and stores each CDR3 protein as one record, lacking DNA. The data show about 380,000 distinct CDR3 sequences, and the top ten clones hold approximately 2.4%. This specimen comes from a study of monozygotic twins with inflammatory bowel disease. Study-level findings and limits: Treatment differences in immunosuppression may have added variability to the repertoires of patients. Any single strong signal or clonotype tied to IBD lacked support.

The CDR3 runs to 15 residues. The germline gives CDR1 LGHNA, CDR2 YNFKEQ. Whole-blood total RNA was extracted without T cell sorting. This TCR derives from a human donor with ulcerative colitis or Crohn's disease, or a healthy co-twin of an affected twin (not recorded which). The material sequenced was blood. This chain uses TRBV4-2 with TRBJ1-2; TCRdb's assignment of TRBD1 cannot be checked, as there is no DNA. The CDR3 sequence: CASSQGGGFNYGYTF.